The TCR beta chain under discussion was sequenced for a study of tissue T cells after allogeneic stem cell transplantation. Study-wide results and caveats: The study did not identify alloreactive or antigen-specific tissue TCRs, and some clones might be persisting host cells. Tissue-detected TCR repertoire was only partly captured by blood and spleen T cells.

Details on this clone: Its antigen is not identified. These gene names are mouse names. The read is 1 residue too short to cover the CDR3 end, so that end is filled in from the germline J gene.

Germline V gives CDR1 NNHNN, CDR2 SYGAGS (reference sequence). The trim removed 2 bases at V and 0 bases at J, leaving 4 bases unmatched. This CDR3 is built from 16 residues. Repertoires were generated with immunoSEQ multiplex PCR, while TCRdb's copy carries only in-frame clones and drops some. The sample has 40,000 to 60,000 clones, 73% seen once. The source of this sequence is a pool of C57BL/6 mice in good health. The V call is TRBV13-2, the J call TRBJ2-5, with 9 positions matching TRBD2. Sequenced material: sorted cells pooled from one or two spleens. CDR3 residues: CASGDWGGINQDTQYF. CDR3 DNA (partial): TGTGCCAGCGGTGACTGGGGGGGGATTAACCAAGACACCCAGTAC.